The source of this TCR beta chain is a study of HIV-infected patients and healthy controls. cDNA was made from 500 ng RNA using alpha and beta constant primers. Using multiplexing indices, alpha and beta chain libraries were generated apart by chain-specific third strand synthesis. TCRdb redid the calling of the 5' RACE reads with MiXCR, one entry per CDR3 protein. The sample includes approximately 9,300 distinct CDR3 sequences, 5.5% to 7% of them seen just once. In its sample, this clonotype was seen many times. The CDR3 sequence is 16 residues long. Per the germline V gene, CDR1 is DFQATT and CDR2 is SNEGSKA (reference sequence). V lost 5 bases to trimming and J lost 5 bases; unmatched junction nucleotides: 14. Roughly three months, about 14 weeks, into antiretroviral therapy, follow-up blood was collected. All unsorted peripheral T cells were captured because whole blood was used without fractionation.

The chain joins TRBV20-1 to TRBJ2-7, with TRBD2 identical over 11 bases. The TCR was taken from an adult with HIV infection. The donor label of this sample is uncertain. Sequences were derived from blood, sampled during antiretroviral therapy. The CDR3 loop is CSAPNPLAGGFNEQYF. The DNA for the CDR3 is TGCAGTGCTCCAAACCCCCTAGCGGGAGGATTTAACGAGCAGTACTTC.